What follows is one TCR beta chain and its context. It has no known antigen specificity. There are no base qualities to consult, and no much larger clone falls within one base. One collaborating source in Seattle enrolled patients while the patients were actively infected and followed the patients over time throughout the course of disease. Collaborating institutions collected whole blood in K2EDTA tubes following their own protocols. For TCRbeta analysis, collaborator samples were shipped as frozen whole blood, as isolated PBMCs, or as DNA extracted from either sample type. Based on the germline V gene (reference sequence), the CDR1 and CDR2 sequences are LNHNV and YYDKDF. V loses 1 base at its end and J loses 6 bases; junction bases beyond the gene matches: 8. From the cysteine through the phenylalanine, the CDR3 covers 17 amino acids. Of the read, only the CDR3 DNA is kept; its 51 bases are in frame from base 1.

This specimen belongs to a study of blood T cell repertoires in COVID-19 (dated by TCRdb to the early 2020s). The study in broad terms: Samples from collaborators originated in the United States, Italy and Spain and spanned both the acute and convalescent phases of COVID-19. The repertoires were released in a freely available public database meant as a resource for research on the immune response to SARS-CoV-2. A de-identified subject ID, COVID-19 status, age in years and sex were almost always included in the sample metadata. Samples were obtained from the ongoing ImmuneRACE study (first 160 participants) and from about 1,300 subjects provided by 6 global collaborators. HLA class I and class II types, where available, came from metadata supplied by the sample provider rather than from assay-based typing. The prospective study material was composed of cDNA or gDNA derived from T cells, B-cell-depleted T cells, or PBMCs. Deeply sampled blood TCRbeta repertoires from subjects exposed to, actively infected with, or recovered from COVID-19 were included in the dataset. Study-wide conclusions, independent of this receptor: How much clinical and demographic metadata was included differed by source and by participant, and the metadata was provided uncurated.

The immunoSEQ Assay, a bias-controlled multiplex PCR, was used to amplify TCRbeta CDR3 regions from genomic DNA. On the authors' methods: Within the assay, amplification of reference gene primers was used to estimate how many nucleated cells each sample contained. To quantify the absolute abundance of each unique TCRbeta CDR3 rearrangement, sequence reads were collapsed and filtered. For each sample, productive Simpson clonality was calculated by taking the square root of Simpson's diversity index across productive rearrangements. This is the immuneACCESS table as TCRdb keeps it, with only in-frame sequences that have V and J called. A part of the clones is gone; compared with another copy, unresolved V genes explain less than half, and the rest is unexplained. V, J and clone size reflect that table, while D and trimming were determined from the DNA. Present in this sample are 65,000 to 90,000 clones, roughly 80% of which were seen just once. The ten largest clones capture 2% to 2.5% of the sample.

Sequencing was carried out using peripheral blood. The V gene is TRBV15 and the J gene is TRBJ2-7; TRBD2 agrees with 14 junctional bases. This clonotype was obtained from a man in his 70s with COVID-19, enrolled during active disease. At the DNA level, the sequence is TGTGCCACCAGCAGAGGGACGGGACTAGCGGGAGTCGGCGAGCAGTACTTC. This codes for CATSRGTGLAGVGEQYF.